These 3 T cell receptor beta chains came from one sample sequenced in a study of beta chain features in type 1 diabetes. These TCRs are of unknown antigen specificity. Expressed TCRB transcripts were sequenced, since all the RNA that had been isolated was reverse transcribed. The repertoire was sequenced with immunoSEQ multiplex PCR; TCRdb's copy has only in-frame clones and lacks some. This repertoire shows 550,000 to 850,000 clones, around an eighth found once; its top ten account for about 0.02%. General study results and limits: Shortening of TCRB CDR3s, moderate but significant, appeared in all four CD4+ subsets of Type 1 diabetes patients.

The specimen sequenced was naive CD4+ T cells from blood. These receptors all come from a man between 18 and 29 years old with type 1 diabetes.

This clone came up a few times. A read error may account for a junction end that differs from germline. The chain recombines TRBV7-7 with TRBJ2-6; possible D gene TRBD1, 6 bases. This CDR3 is built from 16 residues. Germline CDR1 reads SSHAT; CDR2 reads FNYEAQ (reference sequence). This CDR3 is CASSPQTGAGANVLTF. In nucleotides, the CDR3 is TGTGCTAGCAGCCCCCAGACAGGTGCTGGGGCCAACGTCCTGACTTTC.

This clone was found a few times. An end of the junction does not agree with germline; a read error may underlie this. The chain couples TRBV7-7 to TRBJ2-5, with 8 bases lining up with TRBD2. The CDR3 has 14 residues. Germline lookup yields CDR1 SSHAT and CDR2 FNYEAQ (reference sequence). CDR3 nucleotide sequence: TGTGCTAGCAGCTTAGGACTAGCCGGAGAGACCCAGTACTTC. Its protein is CASSLGLAGETQYF.

This chain links TRBV5-1 with TRBJ2-1; the match to TRBD1 covers 9 bases. Per the germline V gene, CDR1 is SGHRS and CDR2 is YFSETQ. The ends lost 3 bases at V and 7 bases at J; junction bases unmatched: 11. The CDR3 is made up of 16 amino acids. The CDR3 DNA follows: TGCGCCAGCAGCTGGGGCTTGGGACAGGGCGGAAATGAGCAGTTCTTC. Translating it yields CASSWGLGQGGNEQFF.